The 7 T cell receptor beta chains presented below share a single source sample, sequenced in a study of cytomegalovirus exposure and HLA in healthy donors. Use of 60 Vbeta and 13 Jbeta primers characterized the PCR. Assay used: immunoSEQ multiplex PCR; TCRdb lists only in-frame clones, some missing. The repertoire holds some 130,000 clones, with 77% as singletons. Sequenced material: PBMCs. These receptors were obtained from a male donor in good health and CMV-seropositive.

The chain has TRBV5-4 and TRBJ2-1, with 10 nucleotides matching TRBD2. V shed 0 bases, J shed 12 bases, and the junction held 12 bases outside the gene matches. The CDR3 spans 16 residues. Germline lookup yields CDR1 SGHNT and CDR2 YYREEE (reference sequence). The CDR3 reads CASSLEASLAGSVQFF. CDR3 nucleotides: TGTGCCAGCAGCTTGGAGGCCTCACTAGCGGGGTCGGTGCAGTTCTTC.

In its sample, this clone was seen a few times. Other DNA sequences in the sample encode the same CDR3. The V call is TRBV28, the J call TRBJ2-6; D remains unclear. V shed 2 bases and J shed 0 bases, with 5 bases lying between them. The CDR3 is 15 amino acids. Germline V lookup: CDR1 MDHEN, CDR2 SYDVKM. DNA for the CDR3: TGTGCCAGCAGTTTAAGCCTCTCTGGGGCCAACGTCCTGACTTTC. Its translation: CASSLSLSGANVLTF.

This chain connects TRBV19 to TRBJ2-1, with 8 positions matching TRBD2. CDR3 length: 17 residues. Germline V gene sequence: CDR1 LNHDA, CDR2 SQIVND (reference sequence). J gave up 0 bases and V 3 bases, and 7 bases lay outside the gene matches. CDR3: CASSILAGLSSYNEQFF. CDR3 bases: TGTGCCAGTAGTATTTTAGCGGGGTTAAGCTCCTACAATGAGCAGTTCTTC.

The chain links TRBV7-6 to TRBJ2-7, with 7 bases identical to TRBD2. The V gene end was trimmed by 1 base and the J gene end by 4 bases; junction bases not matched to a gene: 10. Germline V gene sequence: CDR1 SGHVS, CDR2 FNYEAQ. The CDR3 has 16 amino acids. CDR3 amino acids: CASSLESGGSGYEQYF. In nucleotides, the CDR3 is TGTGCCAGCAGCTTAGAATCCGGCGGGAGTGGGTACGAGCAGTACTTC.

V usage is TRBV7-2 and J usage is TRBJ1-5; D possibly corresponds to TRBD1 (6 bases). This CDR3 has 15 residues. Germline CDR1 and CDR2: SGHTA and FQGNSA. Trimming took off 5 bases at V and 6 bases at J, with 17 bases between the two ends. CDR3 region: CASSETQGWSQPQHF. The CDR3 bases are TGTGCCAGCAGCGAGACCCAGGGGTGGAGTCAGCCCCAGCATTTT. Full variable domain (rest looked up from reference TRBV7-2 and TRBJ1-5): GAGVSQSPSNKVTEKGKDVELRCDPISGHTALYWYRQSLGQGLEFLIYFQGNSAPDKSGLPSDRFSAERTGGSVSTLTIQRTQQEDSAVYLCASSETQGWSQPQHFGDGTRLSIL.

The chain has TRBV25-1 and TRBJ2-5; D is undetermined. Trimming took off 1 base at V and 7 bases at J, with 4 bases between the two ends. CDR3 length: 11 residues. Germline CDR1 is MGHDK and CDR2 is SYGVNS. The CDR3 spells CASSESGTQYF. DNA for the CDR3: TGTGCCAGCAGTGAATCGGGGACCCAGTACTTC.

In its sample, this clone was seen a few times. Sequence at one end of the junction differs from germline and may be a read error. The chain joins TRBV7-9 to TRBJ1-3; D gene uncertain. CDR1 and CDR2 from the germline V gene are SEHNR and FQNEAQ (reference sequence). CDR3 length: 16 amino acids. CDR3 DNA sequence: TGTTCCAGCAGCTTACTGGAGATAGGCTCTGGAAACACCATATATTTT. It translates to CSSSLLEIGSGNTIYF.